Listed below are T cell receptor beta chains from one sample, sequenced in a study of shared clonotypes between healthy human individuals. Using immunoSEQ multiplex PCR, the repertoire was profiled, and TCRdb retains in-frame clones only, with some absent. The data contain about 590,000 clones, less than 97% of them singletons. The sequencing sample was made of naive CD8+ T cells sorted from blood. The receptors stem from a woman aged 25 to 39 in good health. The CDR3 runs from the conserved cysteine through the conserved F or W. D genes are given only for firm matches. Some rows mark clone size as missing; the rest say once, few, many or name a class of expanded clone.

v_call	d_call	clone_size	j_call	cdr3_aa	cdr3_nt
TRBV5-5	NA	NA	TRBJ2-1	CASTPSRGFYNEQFF	TGTGCCAGCACCCCATCGCGGGGTTTCTACAATGAGCAGTTCTTC
TRBV7-8	TRBD2	NA	TRBJ2-1	CASSLAERRTSVYNEQFF	TGTGCCAGCAGCTTAGCGGAGAGGAGGACTAGCGTCTACAATGAGCAGTTCTTC
TRBV29-1	NA	NA	TRBJ2-7	CSVEAGEQYF	TGCAGCGTTGAGGCTGGCGAGCAGTACTTC
TRBV28	NA	NA	TRBJ1-1	CASSPKTNTEAFF	TGTGCCAGCAGTCCGAAGACGAACACTGAAGCTTTCTTT
TRBV10-2	TRBD1	NA	TRBJ2-7	CASTEGVDRGSSYEQYF	TGCGCCAGCACCGAGGGAGTGGACAGGGGGAGCTCCTACGAGCAGTACTTC
TRBV11-2	NA	NA	TRBJ1-1	CASSPSDSITGNTEAFF	TGTGCCAGCAGCCCAAGCGACTCGATAACGGGGAACACTGAAGCTTTCTTT
TRBV28	NA	NA	TRBJ1-1	CASSFEENTEAFF	TGTGCCAGCAGTTTTGAGGAGAACACTGAAGCTTTCTTT
TRBV4-1	TRBD1	NA	TRBJ2-7	CASSQDRRTGVYEQYF	TGCGCCAGCAGCCAAGATCGCAGGACAGGGGTCTACGAGCAGTACTTC
TRBV13	NA	NA	TRBJ2-3	CASSLGGSTDTQYF	TGTGCCAGCAGCTTAGGCGGGTCCACAGATACGCAGTATTTT
TRBV6-5	NA	NA	TRBJ2-7	CASSSSTSIEQYF	NA
TRBV4-2	TRBD1	NA	TRBJ2-7	CASSQIGTGGIEQYF	TGTGCCAGCAGCCAAATCGGGACAGGGGGGATCGAGCAGTACTTC
TRBV27	TRBD1	once	TRBJ1-5	CASSRDRERIFNQPQHF	TGTGCCAGCAGTCGGGACAGGGAACGCATTTTCAATCAGCCCCAGCATTTT
TRBV5-1	NA	NA	TRBJ2-1	CASSLRDPYEQFF	TGCGCCAGCAGCTTGAGGGACCCCTATGAGCAGTTCTTC
TRBV29-1	TRBD2	NA	TRBJ2-1	CSVEGTSVYNEQFF	TGCAGCGTTGAAGGGACTAGCGTGTACAATGAGCAGTTCTTC
TRBV19	NA	NA	TRBJ1-1	CASSMPWVWGTEAFF	TGTGCCAGTAGTATGCCATGGGTTTGGGGCACTGAAGCTTTCTTT
TRBV2	TRBD1	NA	TRBJ2-7	CASSGTGVYYEQYF	TGTGCCAGCAGCGGGACAGGGGTGTACTACGAGCAGTACTTC
TRBV10-1	NA	once	TRBJ2-5	CASSPENEETQYF	TGCGCCAGCAGCCCCGAAAACGAGGAGACCCAGTACTTC
TRBV27	NA	NA	TRBJ2-2	CASSFQVVGGSSTGELFF	TGTGCCAGCAGTTTCCAAGTTGTGGGAGGATCGAGCACCGGGGAGCTGTTTTTT
TRBV5-6	NA	NA	TRBJ2-7	CASSLITKGGYEQYF	TGTGCCAGCAGCTTGATAACAAAGGGAGGCTACGAGCAGTACTTC
TRBV7-9	TRBD1	NA	TRBJ2-3	CASRLGGTGVTDTQYF	TGTGCCAGCAGGTTGGGTGGGACAGGGGTCACAGATACGCAGTATTTT
TRBV4-1	NA	NA	TRBJ2-7	CASSTDYPVGQQYF	TGCGCCAGCAGCACGGACTACCCCGTTGGACAGCAGTACTTC
TRBV19	TRBD2	NA	TRBJ2-1	CASSPGTSGYNEQFF	TGTGCCAGTAGCCCAGGGACTAGCGGATACAATGAGCAGTTCTTC
TRBV6-5	NA	NA	TRBJ2-7	CASGAVSSYEQYF	TGTGCCAGTGGGGCAGTAAGCTCCTACGAGCAGTACTTC
TRBV10-3	NA	NA	TRBJ2-7	CAITSDLASTYEQYF	TGTGCCATCACGTCGGATCTAGCGTCAACCTACGAGCAGTACTTC
TRBV13	NA	NA	TRBJ1-1	CASSLAREMNTEAFF	TGTGCCAGCAGCTTAGCTAGGGAGATGAACACTGAAGCTTTCTTT
TRBV4-1	TRBD1	NA	TRBJ2-7	CASSQSRTGNYEQYF	TGCGCCAGCAGCCAATCTCGGACAGGGAACTACGAGCAGTACTTC
TRBV29-1	TRBD1	NA	TRBJ2-7	CSVGLRQGRSDEQYF	TGCAGCGTTGGACTTAGACAGGGCAGGTCCGACGAGCAGTACTTC
TRBV5-6	NA	NA	TRBJ2-5	CASSLVVGRETQYF	TGTGCCAGCAGCTTGGTTGTGGGGAGAGAGACCCAGTACTTC
TRBV30	TRBD2	NA	TRBJ2-1	CAWKRDSYNEQFF	TGTGCCTGGAAGCGGGACTCCTACAATGAGCAGTTCTTC
TRBV7-8	TRBD1	once	TRBJ1-5	CASSFTGANQPQHF	TGTGCCAGCAGCTTTACAGGGGCGAATCAGCCCCAGCATTTT
TRBV4-1	NA	NA	TRBJ2-7	CASSQDLESEQYF	TGCGCCAGCAGCCAAGATCTCGAATCCGAGCAGTACTTC